What follows are 20 T cell receptor beta chains derived from one specimen sequenced in a study of T cells in Graves' hyperthyroidism and ophthalmopathy. Template material for amplifying TCR beta CDR3 regions consisted of RNA transcripts. With the HTBI primer set, the TCR CDR3 went through a first round of RT-PCR. TCRdb used MiXCR to reprocess the multiplex PCR reads, holding one entry per CDR3 protein. The table lists hundreds of thousands of distinct CDR3 sequences, roughly 14% of them singletons. The specimen was blood. These receptors all come from a man aged 18 to 35 with Graves' ophthalmopathy.

This clonotype has just a few counts. The J gene is TRBJ1-2, the V gene TRBV20-1; tentatively, D is TRBD1 (6 bases). Trimming pared 4 bases from V and 3 bases from J, leaving 9 bases between. The CDR3 length is 12 residues. Germline CDR1 reads DFQATT; CDR2 reads SNEGSKA (reference sequence). The CDR3 DNA reads TGCAGTGCTAACAGGGCAGACTATGGCTACACCTTC. Translation: CSANRADYGYTF.

V is TRBV29-1 and J is TRBJ1-1; TRBD1 agrees at 8 bases. This CDR3 has 12 residues. J was trimmed by 4 bases and V by 6 bases; bases with no gene match: 4. Germline V gives CDR1 SQVTM, CDR2 ANQGSEA. CDR3 DNA: TGCAGCGTGGACGACAGGGGCACTGAAGCTTTCTTT. It encodes CSVDDRGTEAFF.

This clonotype has at least ten counts. The rearrangement links TRBV5-1 to TRBJ2-5, with 7 bases lining up with TRBD2. The V and J ends lost 1 base and 2 bases, in that order; junction bases with no gene match: 5. The CDR3 consists of 15 residues. Germline V gives CDR1 SGHRS, CDR2 YFSETQ. The CDR3 spells CASSLLTGGQETQYF. In DNA form, the CDR3 reads TGCGCCAGCAGCTTGCTTACGGGGGGACAAGAGACCCAGTACTTC.

J is TRBJ1-4 and V is TRBV9; D is possibly TRBD1 (5 bases). The CDR3 runs to 17 residues. CDR1 is SGDLS, CDR2 YYNGEE, per germline. The V end lost 4 bases, the J end lost 1 base, and 17 bases lay between the germline ends. CDR3 nucleotide sequence: TGTGCCAGCAGCCCAAGGATGACAGCCCGAACTAATGAAAAACTGTTTTTT. Its protein product is CASSPRMTARTNEKLFF.

There are many counts of this clonotype. This chain joins TRBV5-1 and TRBJ2-3; the match to TRBD2 covers 13 bases. This CDR3 is built from 21 residues. Germline lookup yields CDR1 SGHRS and CDR2 YFSETQ. After removal of 3 bases from V and 0 bases from J, the junction contained 16 bases not matched to a gene. In DNA, the CDR3 is TGCGCCAGCAGCTCCTTTCCCATCCTACTAGCGGGAGGGCCCAGCACAGATACGCAGTATTTT. As protein: CASSSFPILLAGGPSTDTQYF. The variable domain in full, completed from reference TRBV5-1 and TRBJ2-3, reads KAGVTQTPRYLIKTRGQQVTLSCSPISGHRSVSWYQQTPGQGLQFLFEYFSETQRNKGNFPGRFSGRQFSNSRSEMNVSTLELGDSALYLCASSSFPILLAGGPSTDTQYFGPGTRLTVL.

V usage is TRBV7-9 and J usage is TRBJ1-4, with D possibly being TRBD1 (5 bases). Trimming shortened V by 5 bases and J by 0 bases, and 13 bases separated the two germline ends. From germline, CDR1 is SEHNR and CDR2 FQNEAQ (reference sequence). The CDR3 length is 16 residues. CDR3 nucleotides: TGTGCCAGCAGCCCGTCAGGGCCCGCAACTAATGAAAAACTGTTTTTT. It specifies CASSPSGPATNEKLFF.

The table lists this clonotype with many counts. The V gene is TRBV12-3 or TRBV12-4, the J gene TRBJ2-7; D gene uncertain. The ends were cut back, 2 bases at V and 0 bases at J, with 14 bases in the middle. The CDR3 contains 16 residues. CDR3 loop: CASSLTGGRSSYEQYF. In nucleotides, the CDR3 is TGTGCCAGCAGTTTAACTGGCGGCAGGAGCTCCTACGAGCAGTACTTC.

Concerning this clonotype itself: A clone one base away is much larger, so this may be a read error. The chain has TRBV11-2 and TRBJ1-3; D is possibly TRBD1 (6 bases). From germline, CDR1 is SGHAT and CDR2 FQNNGV. The CDR3 spans 16 residues. Trimming took off 3 bases at V and 3 bases at J, with 15 bases between the two ends. The CDR3 DNA reads as TGTGCCAGCAGCTTTAAACAGGGAGTGCATGGAAACACCATATATTTT. Protein sequence: CASSFKQGVHGNTIYF.

There are many counts of this clonotype. The chain uses TRBV20-1 and TRBJ1-1; D is ambiguous. Per germline, CDR1 DFQATT and CDR2 SNEGSKA (reference sequence). This CDR3 spans 14 amino acids. Between the trimmed V and J ends, which lost 7 bases and 0 bases, there was a span of 15 bases. The CDR3, as DNA: TGCAGTGGGGAGGCGGGCGGCATGAACACTGAAGCTTTCTTT. Its protein product is CSGEAGGMNTEAFF.

This clonotype occurred many times. The chain links TRBV27 to TRBJ1-5; no reliable D call. Trimming removed 5 bases from V and 5 bases from J, with 16 bases in between. The CDR3 extends over 15 amino acids. Germline assignment: CDR1 MNHEY and CDR2 SMNVEV (reference sequence). The CDR3 protein is CASSPWIEGHQPQHF. The DNA for the CDR3 is TGTGCCAGCAGTCCCTGGATCGAGGGCCATCAGCCCCAGCATTTT.

The chain uses TRBV2 and TRBJ2-7; D possibly matches TRBD1 or TRBD2 (5 bases each). The CDR3 length is 13 residues. V was clipped by 10 bases and J by 3 bases, with 16 bases between them. Germline V CDR1 and CDR2: SNHLY, FYNNEI. The CDR3 loop reads CATQGRSLYEQYF. CDR3 DNA: TGTGCCACCCAGGGACGGAGTCTCTACGAGCAGTACTTC.

The rearrangement links TRBV6-5 to TRBJ2-2; 14 bases align to TRBD2. The length of the CDR3 is 20 residues. With V trimmed by 1 base and J by 0 bases, 7 bases remained unmatched. From germline, CDR1 is MNHEY and CDR2 SVGAGI. The CDR3 sequence is CASSYYTGTSGGTNTGELFF. The DNA of the CDR3 is TGTGCCAGCAGTTACTACACCGGGACTAGCGGGGGAACGAACACCGGGGAGCTGTTTTTT.

This clonotype was detected ten times or more. This chain uses TRBV7-2 with TRBJ2-3, with unresolved D. Trimming pared 4 bases from V and 6 bases from J, leaving 2 bases between. The germline V gene encodes CDR1 SGHTA and CDR2 FQGNSA. The CDR3 length is 10 residues. DNA for the CDR3: TGTGCCAGCAGCTATGATACGCAGTATTTT. Translating gives CASSYDTQYF.

The V gene is TRBV19, the J gene TRBJ2-2; 8 bases are a match to TRBD1. V shed 0 bases and J 4 bases; nucleotides not matched to a gene: 7. The length of the CDR3 is 17 residues. Germline CDR1 is LNHDA and CDR2 is SQIVND (reference sequence). CDR3 DNA: TGTGCCAGTAGTATAGAGACTCGAGACAGGGGCACCGGGGAGCTGTTTTTT. Translating gives CASSIETRDRGTGELFF.

The gene calls are TRBV9 and TRBJ2-5; D is possibly TRBD1 (6 bases). CDR1 is SGDLS and CDR2 is YYNGEE in the germline V gene. Trimming took off 3 bases at V and 0 bases at J, with 12 bases between the two ends. The CDR3 covers 15 residues. Written as DNA, the CDR3 is TGTGCCAGCAGCGGTGGGACACTGTACCAAGAGACCCAGTACTTC. It codes for CASSGGTLYQETQYF. The full variable domain, in which reference TRBV9 and TRBJ2-5 provide the parts outside the CDR3, is DSGVTQTPKHLITATGQRVTLRCSPRSGDLSVYWYQQSLDQGLQFLIQYYNGEERAKGNILERFSAQQFPDLHSELNLSSLELGDSALYFCASSGGTLYQETQYFGPGTRLLVL.

This clonotype was seen many times. The chain joins TRBV27 to TRBJ2-7, with D perhaps matching TRBD2 (5 bases). The CDR3 extends over 12 amino acids. Germline-derived CDR1 and CDR2 are MNHEY and SMNVEV (reference sequence). V lost 5 bases, J lost 9 bases, and 14 bases lay in between. DNA for the CDR3: TGTGCCAGCAGTCCAGGACTGTCCGGGCAGTACTTC. Protein: CASSPGLSGQYF.

This clonotype came up many times. The chain has TRBV6-1 and TRBJ2-7; 12 bases align to TRBD1. The germline CDR1 and CDR2 sequences are MNHNS and SASEGT. The V and J ends lost 5 bases and 7 bases, in that order; junction bases with no gene match: 6. CDR3 length: 14 amino acids. Here the CDR3 reads CASSYGDRGREQYF. The CDR3 DNA is TGTGCCAGCAGTTATGGGGACAGGGGGCGGGAGCAGTACTTC.

This clonotype came up many times. V and J are TRBV12-3 or TRBV12-4 and TRBJ1-1; D not resolved. This CDR3 has 14 residues. Trimming took 8 bases from V and 0 from J, leaving 13 bases between them. The CDR3 nucleotides read TGTGCCAGCGCCATCCCCAGGTTGAACACTGAAGCTTTCTTT. Translating gives CASAIPRLNTEAFF.

This clonotype has at least ten counts. This sequence joins TRBV7-3 and TRBJ2-5; D gene unclear. Trimming removed 2 bases at V and 1 base at J, with 11 bases between. This CDR3 spans 15 amino acids. CDR1 SGHTA and CDR2 FQGTGA come from the germline V gene. CDR3 residues: CASSLGQYLQETQYF. CDR3 nucleotides: TGTGCCAGCAGCTTAGGGCAGTACCTCCAAGAGACCCAGTACTTC.

This clonotype showed up many times. The chain combines TRBV7-9 with TRBJ1-4; weak D call: TRBD1 (5 bases). Germline V gives CDR1 SEHNR, CDR2 FQNEAQ (reference sequence). This CDR3 is built from 16 residues. The ends were cut back, 4 bases at V and 4 bases at J, with 16 bases in the middle. In nucleotides, the CDR3 is TGTGCCAGCAGCTCCACCGTACAGGACGGTAATGAAAAACTGTTTTTT. Protein product: CASSSTVQDGNEKLFF.